This T cell receptor beta chain was profiled in a study of cytotoxic CD8 clonotypes in ibrutinib-treated CLL. Details on this clone: Antigen: not known.

General study results and limits: The clonality rise at ibrutinib response reflected private clonotype expansion.

Sequencing was performed with immunoSEQ multiplex PCR; in TCRdb, only in-frame clones are kept and a portion is missing. The data contain approximately 350,000 clones, roughly 67% of them seen just once; the ten biggest clones take up under 8%. Genomic DNA (around 2 micrograms) was obtained from cryopreserved PBMCs for construction of TCR beta libraries. The sequence was obtained from a human donor with chronic lymphocytic leukemia. The sample in question was PBMCs, obtained after 36 months of ibrutinib treatment.

CDR3 loop: CASSLGTGHPDNEQFF. CDR3 nucleotide sequence: TGTGCCAGCAGCTTAGGAACGGGACACCCAGACAATGAGCAGTTCTTC. The rearrangement joins TRBV11-2 to TRBJ2-1; a weak D match, TRBD1 (6 bases). V lost 1 base and J 5 bases, leaving 15 bases between the germline ends. The CDR3 totals 16 residues. Germline values: CDR1 SGHAT, CDR2 FQNNGV.